One and the same sample provided the 15 T cell receptor beta chains below, sequenced in a study of Ad26.COV2.S vaccination and SARS-CoV-2 variants. Using immunoSEQ multiplex PCR, the repertoire was profiled, and TCRdb retains in-frame clones only, with some absent. The sample has approximately 500,000 clones; 87% are singletons. Treatment specified: some 20 received Ad26.COV2.S at low or high dose, single or two shots; about 5 received placebo; per-sample allocation not given. Repertoires come from day 63 after the first vaccine or placebo injection. Specimen: peripheral blood, collected in a trial of Ad26.COV2.S vaccine versus placebo. The receptor source for this set is a person aged 18-65 years who received the Ad26.COV2.S COVID-19 vaccine or a placebo.

The chain couples TRBV20-1 to TRBJ2-4; unclear D gene. V lost 3 bases, J lost 2 bases, and 14 bases lay in between. CDR1 and CDR2 (germline): DFQATT, SNEGSKA (reference sequence). The length of the CDR3 is 15 residues. The CDR3 nucleotides are TGCAGTGCTAGTATGGGGTCTTTTTCCAAAAACATTCAGTACTTC. It is translated as CSASMGSFSKNIQYF.

This sequence joins TRBV12-3 or TRBV12-4 and TRBJ2-3; D is ambiguous. V was clipped by 4 bases and J by 4 bases, with 9 bases between them. This CDR3 region has 13 residues. The CDR3 loop reads CASSYRNPDTQYF. CDR3 bases: TGTGCCAGCAGTTACCGTAATCCAGATACGCAGTATTTT.

This chain uses TRBV29-1 with TRBJ1-5; no firm D call. This CDR3 region has 13 residues. The V end was cut by 4 bases, the J end by 5 bases, with 12 bases between. Germline V gives CDR1 SQVTM, CDR2 ANQGSEA. The CDR3, as DNA: TGCAGCGTTGCACAAGGGCCCGATCAGCCCCAGCATTTT. Translating it yields CSVAQGPDQPQHF.

The chain recombines TRBV7-2 with TRBJ2-2; possible D gene TRBD2, 5 bases. Deletions cut 5 bases from V and 6 bases from J, with 13 bases between. The germline V gene has CDR1 SGHTA and CDR2 FQGNSA. There are 14 residues in the CDR3. The CDR3 DNA is TGTGCCAGCAGCCCCGGACTTTCCTCCGGGGAGCTGTTTTTT. As protein: CASSPGLSSGELFF.

The chain joins TRBV7-8 to TRBJ2-7; D not resolved. The CDR3 has 13 amino acids. V lost 3 bases and J lost 4, with 10 bases in between. CDR1 is SGHVS and CDR2 is FQNEAQ in the germline V gene. The CDR3 DNA sequence: TGTGCCAGCAGCTTCCCGCCGGGTTACGAGCAGTACTTC. It translates to CASSFPPGYEQYF.

The CDR3: CASSYPRQGPNTEAFF. As DNA, the CDR3 is TGTGCCAGCAGTTACCCCCGACAGGGACCGAACACTGAAGCTTTCTTT. The rearrangement joins TRBV6-2 or TRBV6-3 to TRBJ1-1, with TRBD1 identical over 7 bases. With 2 bases clipped from V and 1 base from J, the junction kept 7 bases outside the gene matches. This CDR3 is built from 16 residues. The V gene's germline CDR1 is MNHEY and CDR2 SVGEGT.

Concerning this clone itself: The same CDR3 can be traced to other DNA sequences in this sample. The chain couples TRBV4-3 to TRBJ2-7; D possibly corresponds to TRBD1 (6 bases). The V gene's germline CDR1 is LGHNA and CDR2 YSLEER. V was cut by 0 bases and J by 4 bases, with 10 bases left in between. This CDR3 comprises 14 residues. CDR3 coding DNA: TGCGCCAGCAGCCAAGATGGGCAGGGGTACGAGCAGTACTTC. Amino acids: CASSQDGQGYEQYF.

V gene TRBV12-3 or TRBV12-4 combines with J gene TRBJ1-1; D ambiguous. Trimming pared 5 bases from V and 1 base from J, leaving 8 bases between. There are 13 residues in the CDR3. The CDR3 loop reads CASSIKRNTEAFF. The CDR3, as DNA: TGTGCCAGCAGTATCAAGAGGAACACTGAAGCTTTCTTT.

This clone was counted a few times. The J gene is TRBJ2-5, the V gene TRBV3-1 (or the pseudogene TRBV3-2), with D tentatively TRBD2 (6 bases). The CDR3 covers 13 residues. Germline V lookup: CDR1 LGHDT, CDR2 YNNKEL (reference sequence). V lost 1 base and J 4 bases, leaving 7 bases between the germline ends. This CDR3 is CASSQVEGETQYF. The CDR3 region has the DNA TGTGCCAGCAGCCAAGTGGAGGGAGAGACCCAGTACTTC.

This clone was detected only once. The chain combines TRBV19 with TRBJ2-6; no clear D. Germline loops: CDR1 LNHDA, CDR2 SQIVND (reference sequence). The CDR3 length is 14 residues. The V gene lost 5 bases and the J gene lost 4 bases, with 9 bases spanning the gap. The CDR3 sequence is CASSLRGGANVLTF. The CDR3 DNA follows: TGTGCCAGTAGTCTACGTGGGGGGGCCAACGTCCTGACTTTC.

The chain carries TRBV28 and TRBJ1-5; 7 nucleotides agree with TRBD1. Germline CDR1 is MDHEN and CDR2 is SYDVKM. The V gene end was trimmed by 6 bases and the J gene end by 0 bases; junction bases not matched to a gene: 14. This CDR3 contains 18 residues. CDR3 in amino acids: CASSSWTGGGYSNQPQHF. CDR3 DNA sequence: TGTGCCAGCAGCTCTTGGACAGGCGGGGGGTATAGCAATCAGCCCCAGCATTTT.

As concerns this clone: Other DNA sequences within the sample encode an identical CDR3. The chain carries TRBV5-1 and TRBJ2-7, with D uncertain. The CDR3 has 13 residues. Trimming pared 2 bases from V and 2 bases from J, leaving 8 bases between. The germline V gene encodes CDR1 SGHRS and CDR2 YFSETQ. DNA for the CDR3: TGCGCCAGCAGCTTTGGGCAGGCCTACGAGCAGTACTTC. Encoded protein: CASSFGQAYEQYF.

V usage is TRBV19 and J usage is TRBJ1-5; D perhaps matches TRBD1 (6 bases). The V end lost 3 bases, the J end lost 0 bases, and 18 bases lay between the germline ends. Germline loops: CDR1 LNHDA, CDR2 SQIVND (reference sequence). The CDR3 is made up of 18 amino acids. In nucleotides, the CDR3 is TGTGCCAGTAGTATTAAGGGCAGGGGAACATATAGCAATCAGCCCCAGCATTTT. It codes for CASSIKGRGTYSNQPQHF. Full variable domain (missing parts from reference TRBV19 and TRBJ1-5): DGGITQSPKYLFRKEGQNVTLSCEQNLNHDAMYWYRQDPGQGLRLIYYSQIVNDFQKGDIAEGYSVSREKKESFPLTVTSAQKNPTAFYLCASSIKGRGTYSNQPQHFGDGTRLSIL.

V and J are TRBV28 and TRBJ1-1, with TRBD1 matching over 7 bases. Trimming took 5 bases from V and 2 from J; bases not matched to a gene: 5. CDR1 is MDHEN, CDR2 SYDVKM, per germline. There are 14 residues in the CDR3. CDR3 amino acids: CASSRTGENTEAFF. CDR3 in DNA: TGTGCCAGCAGTCGGACAGGAGAAAACACTGAAGCTTTCTTT.

This chain links TRBV4-1 with TRBJ2-1; 13 positions match TRBD2. The CDR3 totals 16 residues. Germline V lookup: CDR1 MGHRA, CDR2 YSYEKL. Unmatched junction bases numbered 4, after V lost 0 bases and J lost 8 bases. The CDR3 region is CASSQEGLAGKYEQFF. As DNA, the CDR3 is TGCGCCAGCAGCCAAGAGGGACTAGCGGGAAAGTATGAGCAGTTCTTC.